A single TCR beta chain is shown here with its context. The data were taken from a study of OX40 agonist ivuxolimab in advanced cancers. Deletions cut 0 bases from V and 2 bases from J, with 11 bases between. The length of the CDR3 is 16 residues. Per germline, CDR1 MNHNS and CDR2 SASEGT. Produced via immunoSEQ multiplex PCR; TCRdb's table is partial and in-frame only. The sample yields 80,000 to 100,000 clones, 90% to 95% seen once. This sequence joins TRBV6-1 and TRBJ1-3, with D possibly TRBD1 on 6 matching bases. The input for sequencing was CD4+ or CD8+ T cells sorted from blood, taken in a trial of the OX40 agonist ivuxolimab. The receptor was isolated from an adult with an advanced solid tumor such as melanoma, head and neck, liver or kidney cancer. This chain's CDR3 is CASSEAPQGTGNTIYF. CDR3 in DNA: TGTGCCAGCAGTGAAGCCCCTCAGGGGACTGGAAACACCATATATTTT.